The rows below give T cell receptor beta chains drawn from one sample of a study of response to subunit inactivated influenza vaccine. TCRdb re-called the RT-PCR reads through MiXCR, storing one row per CDR3 protein. The table records about half a million distinct CDR3 sequences, roughly 9.8% of them present only once. This specimen consisted of PBMCs from blood, obtained about 40 days after vaccination. These receptors all stem from a man aged 50 to 60 who received an inactivated influenza vaccine. The conserved cysteine and the conserved F or W are not part of the CDR3 here.

cdr3_aa: ASSETAGGFGNQPQH
v_call: TRBV2
j_call: TRBJ1-5

cdr3_aa: SAFGTNTEAF
v_call: TRBV20-1
j_call: TRBJ1-1

cdr3_aa: ASSIHSTAEAF
v_call: TRBV5-5
j_call: TRBJ1-1

cdr3_aa: ASSLGGSLSGNQPQH
v_call: TRBV12-3/TRBV12-4
j_call: TRBJ1-5

cdr3_aa: ASSANRFPYEQY
v_call: TRBV11-2
j_call: TRBJ2-7

cdr3_aa: SARDTSGEPYEQY
v_call: TRBV20-1
j_call: TRBJ2-7

cdr3_aa: ASNPGHYEQY
v_call: TRBV2
j_call: TRBJ2-7

cdr3_aa: AWSVVGGYNSPLH
v_call: TRBV30
j_call: TRBJ1-6

cdr3_aa: ASSQESNYLQETQY
v_call: TRBV4-3
j_call: TRBJ2-5

cdr3_aa: ASSPIRQGSGANVLT
v_call: TRBV6-2/TRBV6-3
j_call: TRBJ2-6

cdr3_aa: ASSLVIQANEQF
v_call: TRBV7-9
j_call: TRBJ2-1

cdr3_aa: ASSQDGGGFPGELF
v_call: TRBV4-2
j_call: TRBJ2-2

cdr3_aa: SAESNTGELF
v_call: TRBV29-1
j_call: TRBJ2-2